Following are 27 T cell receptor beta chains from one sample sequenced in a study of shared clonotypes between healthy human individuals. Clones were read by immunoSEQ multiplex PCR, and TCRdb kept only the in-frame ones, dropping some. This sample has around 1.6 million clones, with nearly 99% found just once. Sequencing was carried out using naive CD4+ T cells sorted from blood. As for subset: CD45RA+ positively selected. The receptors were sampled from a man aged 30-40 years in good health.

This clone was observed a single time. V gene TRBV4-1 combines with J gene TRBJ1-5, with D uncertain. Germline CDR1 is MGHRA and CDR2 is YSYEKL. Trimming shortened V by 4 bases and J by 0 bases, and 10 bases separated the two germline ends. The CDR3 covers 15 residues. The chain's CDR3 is CASSPWMDSNQPQHF. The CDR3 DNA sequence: TGCGCCAGCAGCCCCTGGATGGATAGCAATCAGCCCCAGCATTTT.

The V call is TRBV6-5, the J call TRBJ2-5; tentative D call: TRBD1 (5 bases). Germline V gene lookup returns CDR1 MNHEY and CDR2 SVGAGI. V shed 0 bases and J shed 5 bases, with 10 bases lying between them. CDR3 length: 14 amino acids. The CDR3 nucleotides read TGTGCCAGCAGTTACTCGTTAGGGGTCGAGACCCAGTACTTC. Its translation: CASSYSLGVETQYF.

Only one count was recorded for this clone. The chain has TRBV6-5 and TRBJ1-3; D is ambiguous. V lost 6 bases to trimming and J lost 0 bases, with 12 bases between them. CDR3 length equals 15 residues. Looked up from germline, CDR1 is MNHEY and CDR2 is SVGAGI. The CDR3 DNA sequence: TGTGCCAGCAGCCTCCGACGGATCTCTGGAAACACCATATATTTT. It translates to CASSLRRISGNTIYF.

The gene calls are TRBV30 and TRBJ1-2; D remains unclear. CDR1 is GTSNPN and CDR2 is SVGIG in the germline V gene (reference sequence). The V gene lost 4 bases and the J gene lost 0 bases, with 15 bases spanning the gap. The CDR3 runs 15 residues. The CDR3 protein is CAWTPGRETNYGYTF. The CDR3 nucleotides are TGTGCCTGGACGCCCGGGCGGGAAACTAACTATGGCTACACCTTC.

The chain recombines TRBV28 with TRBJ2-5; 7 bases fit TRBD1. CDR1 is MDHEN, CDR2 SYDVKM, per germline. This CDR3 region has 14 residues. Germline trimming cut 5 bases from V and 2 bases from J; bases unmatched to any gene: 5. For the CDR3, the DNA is TGTGCCAGCAGTGCCGGGACAGTACAAGAGACCCAGTACTTC. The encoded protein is CASSAGTVQETQYF.

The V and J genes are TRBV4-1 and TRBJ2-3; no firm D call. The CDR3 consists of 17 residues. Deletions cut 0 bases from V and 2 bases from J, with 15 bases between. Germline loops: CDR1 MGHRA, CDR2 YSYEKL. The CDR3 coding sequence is TGCGCCAGCAGCCAAGATCCACCGGAGTCCCCCACAGATACGCAGTATTTT. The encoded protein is CASSQDPPESPTDTQYF.

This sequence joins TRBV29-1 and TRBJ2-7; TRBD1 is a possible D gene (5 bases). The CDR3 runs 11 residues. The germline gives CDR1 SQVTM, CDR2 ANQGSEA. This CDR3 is CSTIGVYEQYF. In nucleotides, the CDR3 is TGCAGTACCATAGGGGTCTACGAGCAGTACTTC.

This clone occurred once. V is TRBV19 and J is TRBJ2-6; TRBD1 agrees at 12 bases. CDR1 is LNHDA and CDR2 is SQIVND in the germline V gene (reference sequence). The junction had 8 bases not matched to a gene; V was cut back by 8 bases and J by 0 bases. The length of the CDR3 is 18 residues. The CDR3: CASRNRDRGLSGANVLTF. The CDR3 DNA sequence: TGTGCCAGTCGGAACCGGGACAGGGGGCTCTCTGGGGCCAACGTCCTGACTTTC.

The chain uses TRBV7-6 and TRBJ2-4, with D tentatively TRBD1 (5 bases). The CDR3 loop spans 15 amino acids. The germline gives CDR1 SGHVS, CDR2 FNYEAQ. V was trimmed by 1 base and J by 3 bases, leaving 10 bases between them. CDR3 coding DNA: TGTGCCAGCAGCTTAGGCGACAGATACAAAAACATTCAGTACTTC. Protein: CASSLGDRYKNIQYF.

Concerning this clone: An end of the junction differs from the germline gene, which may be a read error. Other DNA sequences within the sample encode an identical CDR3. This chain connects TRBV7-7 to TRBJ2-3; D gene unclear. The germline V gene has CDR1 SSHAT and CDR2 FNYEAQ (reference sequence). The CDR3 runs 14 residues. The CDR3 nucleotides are TGTGCTAGCAGCTTGGGCACGAGCACAGATACGCAGTATTTT. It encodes CASSLGTSTDTQYF.

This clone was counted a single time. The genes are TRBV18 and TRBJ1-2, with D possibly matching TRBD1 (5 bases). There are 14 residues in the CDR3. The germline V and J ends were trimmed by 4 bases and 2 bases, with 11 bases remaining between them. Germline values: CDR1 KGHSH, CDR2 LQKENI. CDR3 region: CASSHTDSNYGYTF. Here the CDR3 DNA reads TGTGCCAGCTCACACACTGACAGCAACTATGGCTACACCTTC. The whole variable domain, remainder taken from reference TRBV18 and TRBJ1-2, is NAGVMQNPRHLVRRRGQEARLRCSPMKGHSHVYWYRQLPEEGLKFMVYLQKENIIDESGMPKERFSAEFPKEGPSILRIQQVVRGDSAAYFCASSHTDSNYGYTFGSGTRLTVV.

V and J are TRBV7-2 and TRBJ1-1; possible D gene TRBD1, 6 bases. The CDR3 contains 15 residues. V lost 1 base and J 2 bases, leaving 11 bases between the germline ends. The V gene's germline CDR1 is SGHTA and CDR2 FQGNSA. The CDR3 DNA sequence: TGTGCCAGCAGCTTAGGAGGGACACCTAACACTGAAGCTTTCTTT. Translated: CASSLGGTPNTEAFF. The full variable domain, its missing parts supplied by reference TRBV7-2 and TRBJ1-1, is GAGVSQSPSNKVTEKGKDVELRCDPISGHTALYWYRQSLGQGLEFLIYFQGNSAPDKSGLPSDRFSAERTGGSVSTLTIQRTQQEDSAVYLCASSLGGTPNTEAFFGQGTRLTVV.

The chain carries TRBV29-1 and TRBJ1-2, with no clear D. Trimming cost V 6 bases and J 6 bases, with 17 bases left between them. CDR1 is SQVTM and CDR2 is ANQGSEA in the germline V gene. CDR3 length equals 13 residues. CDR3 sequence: CSVGPTGRNGYTF. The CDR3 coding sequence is TGCAGCGTGGGCCCTACGGGTAGAAATGGCTACACCTTC. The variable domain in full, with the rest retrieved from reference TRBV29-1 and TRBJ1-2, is SAVISQKPSRDICQRGTSLTIQCQVDSQVTMMFWYRQQPGQSLTLIATANQGSEATYESGFVIDKFPISRPNLTFSTLTVSNMSPEDSSIYLCSVGPTGRNGYTFGSGTRLTVV.

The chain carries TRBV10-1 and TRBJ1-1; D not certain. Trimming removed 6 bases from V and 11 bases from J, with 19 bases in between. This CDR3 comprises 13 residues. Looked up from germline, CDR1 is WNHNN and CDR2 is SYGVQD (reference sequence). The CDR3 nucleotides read TGCGCCAGCAGAACCACGCCTGCAGGCCCTGCTTTCTTT. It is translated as CASRTTPAGPAFF.

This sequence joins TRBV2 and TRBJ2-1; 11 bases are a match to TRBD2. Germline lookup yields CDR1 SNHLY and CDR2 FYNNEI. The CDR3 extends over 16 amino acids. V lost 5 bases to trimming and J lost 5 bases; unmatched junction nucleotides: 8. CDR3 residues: CASSNLAGGPHNEQFF. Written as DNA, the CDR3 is TGTGCCAGCAGTAACTTAGCGGGAGGGCCTCACAATGAGCAGTTCTTC.

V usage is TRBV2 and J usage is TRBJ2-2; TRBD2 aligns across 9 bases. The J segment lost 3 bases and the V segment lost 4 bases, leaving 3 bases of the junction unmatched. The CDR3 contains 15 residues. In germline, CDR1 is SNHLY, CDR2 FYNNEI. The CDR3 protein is CASSGTSAHTGELFF. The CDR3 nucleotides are TGTGCCAGCAGTGGGACTAGCGCACACACCGGGGAGCTGTTTTTT.

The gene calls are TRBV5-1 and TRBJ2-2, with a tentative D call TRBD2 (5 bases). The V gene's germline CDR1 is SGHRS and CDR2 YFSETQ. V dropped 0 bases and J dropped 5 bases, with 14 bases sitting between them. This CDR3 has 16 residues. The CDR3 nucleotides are TGCGCCAGCAGCTTGGGCAGCAGTAGCGAAACCGGGGAGCTGTTTTTT. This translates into CASSLGSSSETGELFF. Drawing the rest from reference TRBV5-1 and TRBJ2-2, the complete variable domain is KAGVTQTPRYLIKTRGQQVTLSCSPISGHRSVSWYQQTPGQGLQFLFEYFSETQRNKGNFPGRFSGRQFSNSRSEMNVSTLELGDSALYLCASSLGSSSETGELFFGEGSRLTVL.

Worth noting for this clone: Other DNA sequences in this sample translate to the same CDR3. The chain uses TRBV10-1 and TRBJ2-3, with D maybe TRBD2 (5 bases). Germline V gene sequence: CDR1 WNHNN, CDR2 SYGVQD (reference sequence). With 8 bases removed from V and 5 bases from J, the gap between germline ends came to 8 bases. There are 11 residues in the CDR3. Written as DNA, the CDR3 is TGCGCCAGCTCGGACTTAGATACGCAGTATTTT. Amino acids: CASSDLDTQYF.

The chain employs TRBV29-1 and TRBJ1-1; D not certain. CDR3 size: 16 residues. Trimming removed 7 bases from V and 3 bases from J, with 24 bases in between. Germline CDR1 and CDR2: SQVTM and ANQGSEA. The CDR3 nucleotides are TGCAGCGACGGAAGTCAGATCCGGGGAGCCTACACTGAAGCTTTCTTT. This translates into CSDGSQIRGAYTEAFF.

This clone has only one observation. For the CDR3, the DNA is TGTGCCAGCAGTTTATTGGTTGGGGGGCCCGGGTACGAGCAGTACTTC. Amino acid sequence: CASSLLVGGPGYEQYF. This chain links TRBV28 with TRBJ2-7; D is perhaps TRBD1 or TRBD2 (6 bases each). Germline CDR1 reads MDHEN; CDR2 reads SYDVKM. V dropped 1 base and J dropped 4 bases, with 17 bases sitting between them. The CDR3 length is 16 residues.

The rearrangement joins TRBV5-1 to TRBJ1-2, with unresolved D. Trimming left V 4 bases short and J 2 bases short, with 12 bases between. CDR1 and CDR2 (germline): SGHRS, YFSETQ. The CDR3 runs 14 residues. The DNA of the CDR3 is TGCGCCAGCAGCCATGAGGGCCAGAACTATGGCTACACCTTC. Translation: CASSHEGQNYGYTF.

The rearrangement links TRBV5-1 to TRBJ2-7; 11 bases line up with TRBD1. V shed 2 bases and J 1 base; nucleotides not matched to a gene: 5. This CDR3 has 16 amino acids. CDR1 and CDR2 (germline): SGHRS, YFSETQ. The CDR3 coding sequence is TGCGCCAGCAGCTTAGGGACAGGGGGGAGTTCCTACGAGCAGTACTTC. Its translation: CASSLGTGGSSYEQYF.

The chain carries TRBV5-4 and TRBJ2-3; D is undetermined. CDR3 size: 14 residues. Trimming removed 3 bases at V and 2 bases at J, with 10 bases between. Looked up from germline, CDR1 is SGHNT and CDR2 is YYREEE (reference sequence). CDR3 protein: CASSSPGNTDTQYF. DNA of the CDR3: TGTGCCAGCAGCTCACCAGGAAACACAGATACGCAGTATTTT.

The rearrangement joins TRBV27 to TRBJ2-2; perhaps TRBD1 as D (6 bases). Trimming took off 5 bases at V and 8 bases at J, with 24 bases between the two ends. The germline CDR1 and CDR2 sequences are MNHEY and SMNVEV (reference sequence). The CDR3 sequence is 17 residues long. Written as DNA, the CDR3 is TGTGCCAGCAGTCCCAGCGCCGGGACATTCGGTGTAGGGGAGCTGTTTTTT. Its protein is CASSPSAGTFGVGELFF.

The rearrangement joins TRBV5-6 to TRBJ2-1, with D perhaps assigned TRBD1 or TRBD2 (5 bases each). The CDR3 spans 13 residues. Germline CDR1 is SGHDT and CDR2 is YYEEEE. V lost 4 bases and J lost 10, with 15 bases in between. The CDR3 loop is CASSRDPVSEQFF. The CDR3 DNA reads TGTGCCAGCAGCCGGGACCCCGTTTCCGAGCAGTTCTTC. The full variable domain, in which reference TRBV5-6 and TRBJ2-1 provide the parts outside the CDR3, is DAGVTQSPTHLIKTRGQQVTLRCSPKSGHDTVSWYQQALGQGPQFIFQYYEEEERQRGNFPDRFSGHQFPNYSSELNVNALLLGDSALYLCASSRDPVSEQFFGPGTRLTVL.

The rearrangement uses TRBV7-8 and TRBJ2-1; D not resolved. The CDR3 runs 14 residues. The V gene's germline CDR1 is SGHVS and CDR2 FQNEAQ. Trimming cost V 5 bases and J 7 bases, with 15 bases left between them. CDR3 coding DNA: TGTGCCAGCAGCCCCCGGCCCGGTTGGAATGAGCAGTTCTTC. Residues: CASSPRPGWNEQFF.

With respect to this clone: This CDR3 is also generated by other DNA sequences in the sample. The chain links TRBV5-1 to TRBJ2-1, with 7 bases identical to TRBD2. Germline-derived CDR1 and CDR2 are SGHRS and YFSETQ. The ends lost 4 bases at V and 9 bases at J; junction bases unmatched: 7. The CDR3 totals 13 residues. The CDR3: CASSLAAGSEQFF. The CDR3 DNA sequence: TGCGCCAGCAGCCTCGCAGCGGGAAGTGAGCAGTTCTTC.